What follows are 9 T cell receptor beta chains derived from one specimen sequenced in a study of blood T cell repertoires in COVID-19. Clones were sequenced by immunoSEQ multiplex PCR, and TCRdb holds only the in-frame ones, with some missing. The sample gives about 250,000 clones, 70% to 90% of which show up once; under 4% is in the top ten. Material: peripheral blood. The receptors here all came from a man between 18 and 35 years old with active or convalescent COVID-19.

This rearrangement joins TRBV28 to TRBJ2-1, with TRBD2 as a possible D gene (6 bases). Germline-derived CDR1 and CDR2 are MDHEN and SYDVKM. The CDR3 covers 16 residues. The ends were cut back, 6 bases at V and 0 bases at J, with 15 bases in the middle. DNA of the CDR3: TGTGCCAGCAGCCTAGGGTCCGGGAGCTCCTACAATGAGCAGTTCTTC. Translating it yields CASSLGSGSSYNEQFF.

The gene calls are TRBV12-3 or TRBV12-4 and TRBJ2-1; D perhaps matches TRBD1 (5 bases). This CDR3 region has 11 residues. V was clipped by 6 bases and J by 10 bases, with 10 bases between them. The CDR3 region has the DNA TGTGCCAGCAGGGGGCGGCGGGAGCAGTTCTTC. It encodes CASRGRREQFF.

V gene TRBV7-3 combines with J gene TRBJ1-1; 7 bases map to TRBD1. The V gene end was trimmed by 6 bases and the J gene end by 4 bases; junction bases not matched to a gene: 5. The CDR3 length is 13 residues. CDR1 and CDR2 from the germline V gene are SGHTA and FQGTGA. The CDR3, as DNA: TGTGCCAGCAGTCTTTCAGGGGGCACTGAAGCTTTCTTT. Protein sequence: CASSLSGGTEAFF.

CDR3 in amino acids: CASSLSGNEQFF. The CDR3 DNA follows: TGTGCCAGCAGCTTGTCAGGCAATGAGCAGTTCTTC. The rearrangement links TRBV5-4 to TRBJ2-1; no definite D call. In germline, CDR1 is SGHNT, CDR2 YYREEE (reference sequence). The CDR3 covers 12 residues. Trimming pared 1 base from V and 6 bases from J, leaving 5 bases between.

The CDR3 bases are TGTGCCACCAGGCAGGCGGGTTCCACTGAAGCTTTCTTT. Translation: CATRQAGSTEAFF. The chain uses TRBV24-1 and TRBJ1-1; D uncertain. The V gene lost 7 bases and the J gene lost 4 bases, with 12 bases spanning the gap. This CDR3 spans 13 amino acids. Germline V gene lookup returns CDR1 KGHDR and CDR2 SFDVKD.

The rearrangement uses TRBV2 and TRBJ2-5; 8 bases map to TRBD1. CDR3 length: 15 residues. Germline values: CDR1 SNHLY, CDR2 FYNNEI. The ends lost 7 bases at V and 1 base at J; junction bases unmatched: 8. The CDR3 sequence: CASNDRGQVQETQYF. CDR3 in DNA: TGTGCCAGCAACGACAGGGGACAGGTCCAAGAGACCCAGTACTTC.

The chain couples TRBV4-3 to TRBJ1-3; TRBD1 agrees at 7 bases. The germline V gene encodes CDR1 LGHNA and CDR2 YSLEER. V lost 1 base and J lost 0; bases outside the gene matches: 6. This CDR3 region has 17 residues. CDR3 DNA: TGCGCCAGCAGCCAAGGTCCGGGACAGTTCTCTGGAAACACCATATATTTT. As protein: CASSQGPGQFSGNTIYF.

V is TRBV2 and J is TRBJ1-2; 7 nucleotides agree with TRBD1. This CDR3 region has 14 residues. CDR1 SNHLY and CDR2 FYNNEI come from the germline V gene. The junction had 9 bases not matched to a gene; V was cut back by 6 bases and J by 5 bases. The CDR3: CASSFRQGEYGYTF. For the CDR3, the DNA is TGTGCCAGCAGCTTCAGACAGGGCGAATATGGCTACACCTTC.

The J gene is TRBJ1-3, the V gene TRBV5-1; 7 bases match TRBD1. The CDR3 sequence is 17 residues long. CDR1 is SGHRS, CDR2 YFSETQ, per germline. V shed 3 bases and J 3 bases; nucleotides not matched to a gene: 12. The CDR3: CASSSAPTGTGGNTIYF. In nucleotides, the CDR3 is TGCGCCAGCAGCTCGGCACCGACAGGGACTGGTGGAAACACCATATATTTT.